Reported below is one T cell receptor (beta chain). This clonotype was counted only a few times. Its specific antigen is unknown. No base quality information exists; no much larger clone differs at one position. Trimming leaves V shorter by 0 bases and J shorter by 0 bases, with the junction holding 5 bases beyond the gene matches. There are 16 amino acids in the CDR3, from cysteine to phenylalanine inclusive. Only the CDR3 portion is preserved as DNA: 48 bases, with reading frame beginning at the first base. CDR1 is given as SGDLS and CDR2 as YYNGEE, both from the germline V gene. The sample is drawn from a study of T-cell reconstitution after alpha-beta-depleted transplantation in children (dated by TCRdb to 2016 to 2017). A note on the overall study: T-cell immune reconstitution after TCRalphabeta/CD19-depleted allogeneic hematopoietic cell transplantation in children was quantitatively tracked in the study by means of TCR repertoire profiling.

The full study reports these points: Hyperexpanded clone frequencies declined over subsequent months; after one year, T-cell counts and TCRbeta diversity were mostly attributed to newly produced T cells. Apparently early alphabetaT-cell count recovery about two months after transplant reportedly relied on only several hundred rapidly expanded clones derived from non-depleted graft cells. In some patients, high TCRbeta diversity at day 60 was attributed to recipient T cells and intrathymic progenitors that had survived conditioning.

The library relied on PCR. The sequencer listed for this sample is Illumina HiSeq 2500. TCR library preparation used molecular barcoding, with unique molecular identifiers applied to normalize quantification of the TCRbeta repertoire. Using fastp trimming at Q25 and MiXCR clonotype assembly, TCRdb reanalyzed the public sequencing data and kept in-frame beta chains. Every entry covers one CDR3 protein and lists the most common genes and DNA from its rows. This sample is represented by around 960,000 distinct CDR3 sequences; 25% to 30% of them were singletons. Clones ranked in the top ten supply around 30% of the sample. The treatment or condition label on this specimen signifies: allogeneic hematopoietic cell transplantation with graft depleted of TCRalphabeta T cells and CD19 B cells. TCRalphabeta/CD19-depleted allogeneic hematopoietic cell grafts were given to the transplant recipients, all of whom were children.

This receptor was identified in a boy in the first two years of life who had a stem cell transplant for SCID, so the T cells may come from the graft donor. Sample: PBMCs, mostly from graft donor cells, taken 360 days after TCRalphabeta/CD19-depleted stem cell transplant. This sequence uses TRBV9 and TRBJ2-7; 8 middle bases align to TRBD2. The nucleotide sequence is given as TGTGCCAGCAGCGTAGAACCTAGCGGGCGCTCCTACGAGCAGTACTTC. Its protein is CASSVEPSGRSYEQYF.